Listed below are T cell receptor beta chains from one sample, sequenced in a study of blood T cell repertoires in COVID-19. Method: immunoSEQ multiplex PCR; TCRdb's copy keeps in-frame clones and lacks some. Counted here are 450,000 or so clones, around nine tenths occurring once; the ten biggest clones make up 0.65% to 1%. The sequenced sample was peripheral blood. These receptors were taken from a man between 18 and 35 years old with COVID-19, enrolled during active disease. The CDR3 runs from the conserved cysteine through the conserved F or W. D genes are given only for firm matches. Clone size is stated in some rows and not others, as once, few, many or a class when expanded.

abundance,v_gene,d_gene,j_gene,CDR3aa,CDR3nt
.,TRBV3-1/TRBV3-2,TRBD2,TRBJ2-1,CASSPRTRRSRNEQFF,TGTGCCAGCAGCCCACGGACTAGACGCTCACGCAATGAGCAGTTCTTC
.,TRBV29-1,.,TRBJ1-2,CSVEDDAGEIYGYTF,TGCAGCGTTGAAGATGATGCGGGGGAGATCTATGGCTACACCTTC
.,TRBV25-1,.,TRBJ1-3,CASSPTGGNTIYF,TGTGCCAGCAGTCCCACCGGGGGAAACACCATATATTTT
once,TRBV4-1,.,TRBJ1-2,CASSQEGGPWGGGYTF,TGCGCCAGCAGCCAAGAAGGCGGACCCTGGGGGGGTGGCTACACCTTC
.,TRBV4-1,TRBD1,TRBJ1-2,CASSSSGQTYGYTF,TGCGCCAGCAGCTCGTCGGGACAGACGTATGGCTACACCTTC
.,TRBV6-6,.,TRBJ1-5,CASSYSRTGNQPQHF,TGTGCCAGCAGTTACTCCCGGACAGGCAATCAGCCCCAGCATTTT
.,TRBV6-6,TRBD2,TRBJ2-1,CASSRGGNEQFF,TGTGCCAGCAGCCGGGGGGGCAATGAGCAGTTCTTC
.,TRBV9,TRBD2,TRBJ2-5,CASSVATSGGVLEETQYF,TGTGCCAGCAGCGTAGCGACTAGCGGGGGGGTATTAGAAGAGACCCAGTACTTC
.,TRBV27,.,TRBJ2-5,CASRSRLEETQYF,TGTGCCAGCAGATCCAGGTTAGAGGAGACCCAGTACTTC
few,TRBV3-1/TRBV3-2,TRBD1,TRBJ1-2,CASSAPGGSYGYTF,TGTGCCAGCAGCGCACCAGGGGGGTCTTATGGCTACACCTTC
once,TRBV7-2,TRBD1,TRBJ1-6,CASSSGQANSPLHF,TGTGCCAGCAGCTCGGGACAGGCCAATTCACCCCTCCACTTT
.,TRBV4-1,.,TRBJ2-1,CASSSRGASSYNEQFF,TGCGCCAGCAGCTCCCGCGGGGCGAGCTCCTACAATGAGCAGTTCTTC
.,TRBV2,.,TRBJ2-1,CASSIQGSYNEQFF,TGTGCCAGCAGCATCCAGGGCTCCTACAATGAGCAGTTCTTC
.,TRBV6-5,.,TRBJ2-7,CATRRMRGYEQYF,TGTGCCACTCGACGGATGCGGGGCTACGAGCAGTACTTC
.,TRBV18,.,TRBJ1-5,CASSPQGSERSNQPQHF,TGTGCCAGCTCGCCGCAGGGGTCTGAGAGAAGCAATCAGCCCCAGCATTTT
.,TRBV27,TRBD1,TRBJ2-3,CASSLKTGSTDTQYF,TGTGCCAGCAGCTTGAAGACAGGGAGCACAGATACGCAGTATTTT
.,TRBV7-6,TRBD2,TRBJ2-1,CASSLVASGGYNEQFF,TGTGCCAGCAGCTTAGTGGCTAGCGGGGGCTACAATGAGCAGTTCTTC
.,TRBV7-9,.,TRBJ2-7,CASSLAGGEQYF,TGTGCCAGCAGCTTAGCAGGGGGAGAGCAGTACTTC
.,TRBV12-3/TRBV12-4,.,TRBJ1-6,CASSLSPGSPLHF,TGTGCCAGCAGTTTATCACCAGGTTCACCCCTCCACTTT
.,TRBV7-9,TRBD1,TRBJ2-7,CASSFPGTGGDEQYF,TGTGCCAGCAGTTTCCCCGGGACAGGGGGCGACGAGCAGTACTTC
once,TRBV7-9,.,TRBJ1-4,CASSLETNEKLFF,TGTGCCAGCAGCCTCGAGACTAATGAAAAACTGTTTTTT
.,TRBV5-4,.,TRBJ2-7,CASSLEGAAYEQYF,TGTGCCAGCAGCTTAGAAGGGGCCGCCTACGAGCAGTACTTC
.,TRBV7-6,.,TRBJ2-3,CASSPRAGQTDTQYF,TGTGCCAGCAGCCCGCGGGCGGGACAGACAGATACGCAGTATTTT
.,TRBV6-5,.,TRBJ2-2,CASSNYNTGELFF,TGTGCCAGCAGTAATTATAACACCGGGGAGCTGTTTTTT
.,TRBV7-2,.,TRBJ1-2,CASSLGPGPYGYTF,TGTGCCAGCAGCTTAGGTCCAGGGCCTTATGGCTACACCTTC
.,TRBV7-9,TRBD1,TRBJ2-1,CASSPSGTGFYNEQFF,TGTGCCAGCAGCCCTTCGGGGACAGGGTTTTACAATGAGCAGTTCTTC
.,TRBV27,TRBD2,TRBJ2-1,CASSPLKRGGSYNEQFF,TGTGCCAGCAGCCCACTGAAGCGGGGGGGCTCCTACAATGAGCAGTTCTTC
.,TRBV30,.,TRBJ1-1,CACRWRGADTEAFF,TGTGCCTGCAGATGGAGGGGCGCCGACACTGAAGCTTTCTTT
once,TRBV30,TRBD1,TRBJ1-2,CAWSVLGQGIGYTF,TGTGCCTGGAGTGTACTAGGACAGGGAATAGGCTACACCTTC
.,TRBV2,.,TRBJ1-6,CASSGGVESPLHF,TGTGCCAGCAGTGGGGGGGTAGAATCACCCCTCCACTTT
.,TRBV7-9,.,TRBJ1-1,CASSLGLGSEGTEAFF,TGTGCCAGCAGCTTAGGGCTGGGCTCGGAGGGAACTGAAGCTTTCTTT
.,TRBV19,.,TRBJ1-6,CASSIVASSYNSPLHF,TGTGCCAGTAGTATCGTCGCCAGCTCCTATAATTCACCCCTCCACTTT
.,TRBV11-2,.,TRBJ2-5,CASSLGSQETQYF,TGTGCCAGCAGCTTAGGCAGCCAAGAGACCCAGTACTTC
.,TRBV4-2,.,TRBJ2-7,CASSQDLAFEQYF,TGTGCCAGCAGCCAAGATTTAGCTTTCGAGCAGTACTTC
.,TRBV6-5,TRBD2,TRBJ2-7,CASRPGGAGHEQYF,TGTGCCAGCAGGCCGGGGGGAGCCGGCCACGAGCAGTACTTC
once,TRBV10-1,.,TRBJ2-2,CASSGSRLSGELFF,TGCGCCAGCAGTGGTTCTAGGTTATCCGGGGAGCTGTTTTTT
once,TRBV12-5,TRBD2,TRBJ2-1,CASGSASGGAGEQFF,TGTGCTAGTGGTTCGGCAAGCGGGGGGGCCGGAGAGCAGTTCTTC
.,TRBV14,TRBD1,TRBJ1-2,CASSQDRGHNYGYTF,TGTGCCAGCAGCCAAGACAGGGGGCATAACTATGGCTACACCTTC
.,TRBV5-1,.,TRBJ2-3,CASCPGQGVGTDTQYF,TGCGCCAGCTGCCCAGGTCAGGGCGTTGGGACAGATACGCAGTATTTT
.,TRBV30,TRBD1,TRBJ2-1,CAWMGQFYNEQFF,TGTGCCTGGATGGGACAGTTCTACAATGAGCAGTTCTTC